This TCR beta chain was sequenced during a study of cytomegalovirus exposure and HLA in healthy donors. Study-level points and caveats: A later analysis found most CMV-associated TCR beta chains apparently HLA-restricted. When a later analysis was performed, an Asian-associated ancestry cluster reportedly had fewer N-insertions than the approximately 680-donor mean. Other equally common chains were less clonally expanded than HLA-associated TCR beta chains, a later analysis showed. In an earlier analysis, productive rearrangement rates for most beta V segments clustered near 87% or 30%.

The PCR was carried out with 60 Vbeta primers and 13 Jbeta primers. The repertoire was sequenced with immunoSEQ multiplex PCR; TCRdb's copy has only in-frame clones and lacks some. The sample table sets out 25,000 to 30,000 clones. J was trimmed by 4 bases and V by 6 bases; bases with no gene match: 10. The CDR3 spans 15 residues. CDR1 MDHEN and CDR2 SYDVKM come from the germline V gene. On this clone: Its target is not known.

V and J are TRBV28 and TRBJ2-7, with 9 bases aligning to TRBD1. Sequences were obtained from PBMCs. The source is a man in his thirties or forties in good health and CMV-seronegative. This chain's CDR3 is CASRKAGTGLYEQYF. The CDR3 DNA reads TGTGCCAGCAGAAAAGCCGGGACAGGGCTGTACGAGCAGTACTTC.